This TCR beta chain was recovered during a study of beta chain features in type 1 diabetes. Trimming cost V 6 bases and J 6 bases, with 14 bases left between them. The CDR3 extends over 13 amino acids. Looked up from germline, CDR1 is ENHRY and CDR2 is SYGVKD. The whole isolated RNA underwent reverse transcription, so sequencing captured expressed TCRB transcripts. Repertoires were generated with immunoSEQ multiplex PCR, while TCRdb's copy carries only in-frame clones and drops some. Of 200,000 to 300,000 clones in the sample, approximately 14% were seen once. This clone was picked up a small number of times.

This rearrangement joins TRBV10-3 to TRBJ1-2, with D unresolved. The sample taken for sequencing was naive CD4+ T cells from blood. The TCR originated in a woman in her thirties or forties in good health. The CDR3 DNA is TGTGCCATCAGCCCGAAAGCTGGGCATGGCTACACCTTC. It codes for CAISPKAGHGYTF.